The present T cell receptor (beta chain) was sequenced within a study of blood T cell repertoires in COVID-19. Assay: immunoSEQ multiplex PCR; the TCRdb copy retains only in-frame clones and omits some. The sample includes approximately 190,000 clones, around 90% of them seen just once. The CDR3 is 14 amino acids. Germline values: CDR1 SGHAT, CDR2 FQNNGV. The V end lost 4 bases, the J end lost 0 bases, and 10 bases lay between the germline ends. Sample: peripheral blood. The sequence derives from a man in his 60s with active or convalescent COVID-19. The rearrangement links TRBV11-2 to TRBJ2-7; D might be TRBD2 (6 bases). CDR3 coding DNA: TGTGCCAGCAGCTCGGGGGTCCTCTCCTACGAGCAGTACTTC. It is translated as CASSSGVLSYEQYF.